This note documents a single T cell receptor beta chain sequence. This clonotype came up once. The specificity of this receptor is unknown. The sample holds no much larger clone one base away, and base qualities are not on file. Evidence from one read is weak. The data are from a study of regulatory T cells in long-lasting Graves disease (dated by TCRdb to the early 2020s). Regarding the complete study: In the newly diagnosed Graves' disease group, patients had been taking antithyroid drugs for less than 3 months. A total of approximately 35 samples underwent TCR sequencing: some 13 from persistent and approximately 20 from newly diagnosed Graves' disease patients. The study took place in China and was registered as a clinical trial. Peripheral blood TCR sequencing and RNA sequencing compared persistent Graves' disease patients with newly diagnosed Graves' disease patients. Here is what the overall study found, with its caveats: Only the TCR beta chain was sequenced and analyzed. Peripheral blood alone was examined, since thyroid tissue, which constituted the primary lesion, could not be accessed. Lower TCR Shannon entropy and fewer highly expanded clones were observed in persistent Graves' disease patients than in newly diagnosed patients, which suggested clonal expansion. More public clonotypes were shared among persistent patients (roughly 2,700) than among newly diagnosed patients (more than 950). Persistent disease showed preferential use of TRBV28, TRBJ1-2 and TRBJ2-5, whereas newly diagnosed disease favored TRBV20-1 and TRBJ2-1. The authors noted that the small sample size was a limitation that may lower accuracy.

The library came from multiplex PCR. These reads were obtained on an Illumina HiSeq 4000. TCR beta libraries were built with iRepertoire HTBI primers and Arm-PCR amplification of CDR3 regions. Gel purification was performed on PCR products prior to sequencing. Per the authors' processing: Gene usage analysis of CDR3 amino acid clonotypes used the 55 to 65 TRBV and about 14 TRBJ segments found across samples. Filtered high-quality paired reads were merged into contigs using COPE and FqMerger. Contigs were aligned with BLAST to IMGT TRBV, TRBD and TRBJ reference genes, and CDR3 was defined per IMGT. Highly expanded clones were defined as clonotypes with a frequency above 0.1%. Shannon entropy served as the measure of repertoire diversity, while the Gini coefficient captured V-J evenness. Clonotypes shared by more than one individual were considered public. The raw public data were reprocessed by TCRdb itself: fastp quality trimming at Q25, MiXCR clonotype calling, in-frame beta chains only. Identical CDR3 protein sequences are pooled into one entry, listed with their most common genes and DNA. The V and J calls, along with clone size, are taken from TCRdb and not from the paper's own processing. For this sample the table gives hundreds of thousands of distinct CDR3 sequences, of which approximately 15% were detected only once. The ten largest clonotypes hold approximately 30% of the sample.

Sample time point, as interpreted from the label and publication: newly diagnosed GD, antithyroid drugs for less than 3 months. RNA was extracted from PBMCs in TRIzol for both TCR sequencing and RNA sequencing. Graves' disease was diagnosed according to American Thyroid Association guidelines. Patients for the study were recruited at an endocrinology department in Xi'an, China. Each patient gave approximately 10 milliliters of peripheral blood, collected in an EDTA anticoagulant tube. PBMCs were isolated by Ficoll Paque Plus density gradient separation without further T cell sorting. An Agilent 2100 Bioanalyzer and agarose gel were used to assess RNA quality, and a NanoDrop 2000 was used to measure RNA concentration. Inclusive of the bounding cysteine and phenylalanine, the CDR3 is 13 residues long. The kept DNA is CDR3 alone, 39 bases in frame from the first base. Relative to germline, V is 2 bases shorter and J is 10 bases shorter, with 12 bases between their ends. CDR1 and CDR2 (MNHEY, SMNVEV) derive from the germline V gene (reference sequence).

This same sample was also taken into another study, of T cells in Graves' hyperthyroidism and ophthalmopathy. Reported in the second study: A patient counted as having stable Graves' hyperthyroidism if no progression to ophthalmopathy occurred over 18 months of follow-up. Hyperthyroidism patients were newly diagnosed, with disease duration under 2 months, and aged 18 to 65 years. Any patient with an uncontrolled infection, another autoimmune disease, pregnancy or lactation was excluded. Diagnoses were established on the basis of clinical symptoms, serum thyroxine and TRAb, thyroid ultrasound, and orbital computed tomography. The TCR CDR3 was subjected to a first round of RT-PCR using the HTBI primer set and the Qiagen OneStep RT-PCR kit. Most expanded thyroid clonotypes (frequency above 0.001) were also found in blood, which suggests that blood repertoires may mirror thyroid immune responses. A model built on a 13 V-J signature distinguished ophthalmopathy from stable hyperthyroidism, reaching 87.88% sensitivity and under 84% specificity in cross-validation and 80%/75% in testing. In validation, the model predicted progression to ophthalmopathy a median of about 6.5 months before onset, with 70% to 71% sensitivity and around 76% specificity. To identify TCR V-J signatures that set the groups apart, the researchers used a discovery cohort of 95 to 100 patients, made up of around 42 with Graves' ophthalmopathy and 57 with stable Graves' hyperthyroidism. Prospective prediction of ophthalmopathy was tested in an independent validation cohort consisting of some 19 hyperthyroidism patients and about 17 patients who later progressed to ophthalmopathy. The 90 to 100 discovery patients were randomly split 7:3 into training and test sets. Thyroid tissue and blood T-cell repertoires from several Graves' hyperthyroidism patients were also compared in the study. Following sampling, methimazole starting at 30 mg daily was given to hyperthyroidism patients, and high-dose intravenous methylprednisolone was given to ophthalmopathy patients. Libraries were constructed in a second round of multiplex PCR, after which size selection and purification were carried out. Sequencing of the libraries was done on an Illumina HiSeq2000 using paired-end 100 bp reads. SOAPnuke was used to process the raw data, with reads discarded if the reads contained adapters or uncalled bases, had a mean Phred below 15, or lacked an exact constant-primer or identifier match. COPE v1.2.5 was used to merge high-quality paired reads, and clonotypes were defined as unique nucleotide sequences. MiTCR v1.1 was used to align clonotypes to the IMGT TRBV, TRBD and TRBJ reference segments. Only V-J combinations with frequency above 0.0001, covering approximately 99% of repertoires, were analysed. A TCS score was defined as the ratio of F50 (clonal expansion) to E x V (chaos), with BLOSUM62-based TCRdist applied between CDR3 peptides within each V-J. Welch's t-statistics and random forest reduced fewer than 550 V-J features to roughly 13, which were used in a naive Bayes classifier (R e1071). No statistical method was used to fix the sample size in advance, and group allocation was not hidden from the investigators. TCR Vbeta CDR3 sequencing of around 130 peripheral blood samples (roughly 41 ophthalmopathy, 75 to 80 hyperthyroidism and some 17 progressor patients) is reported in the paper.

The starting material was peripheral blood mononuclear cells (PBMCs), obtained at new diagnosis, from a patient treated with antithyroid drugs. The clonotype was recovered from a man in his forties with Graves disease. Donor details come from another sample of the same person, matched by shared clones. The sequence is built from TRBV27 and TRBJ2-1, with a weak D call of TRBD2 (5 bases match). The CDR3 region: CASSLRGAYEQFF. The bases read TGTGCCAGCAGTTTACGGGGAGCCTACGAGCAGTTCTTC.